Shown below are 25 T cell receptor beta chains from a single sample sequenced in a study of T cells expressing NK-cell markers. TCRdb re-called the 5' RACE reads and gives one entry per CDR3 protein, without DNA. Recorded for this sample: 350,000 to 400,000 distinct CDR3 sequences. Sequenced sample: blood T cells: a sorted CD56 or NKG2C T cell subset, CD4+ or CD8+ T cells, or bulk PBMC T cells (not recorded which). All receptors come from a woman between 45 and 65 years old in good health.

The V gene is TRBV12-5, the J gene TRBJ2-7; as DNA is missing, the TRBD2 call by TCRdb cannot be tested. The CDR3 loop spans 13 amino acids. Germline CDR1 reads LGHNT; CDR2 reads FRNRAP. The chain's CDR3 is CASAREGTYEQYF.

The rearrangement joins TRBV5-1 to TRBJ1-2. Germline V gene sequence: CDR1 SGHRS, CDR2 YFSETQ. There are 15 residues in the CDR3. The CDR3 loop reads CASSLEHSVSYGYTF.

The rearrangement uses TRBV5-1 and TRBJ1-1. This CDR3 region has 15 residues. Looked up from germline, CDR1 is SGHRS and CDR2 is YFSETQ. The CDR3 sequence is CASSLGQTLNTEAFF.

The gene calls are TRBV7-8 and TRBJ1-4; TCRdb selects TRBD1, and the lack of DNA leaves this call unchecked. Germline loops: CDR1 SGHVS, CDR2 FQNEAQ. The length of the CDR3 is 17 residues. CDR3 sequence: CASSLARSRAREEKLFF.

The chain has TRBV12-3 or TRBV12-4 and TRBJ2-2; TCRdb's D call, TRBD2, is unchecked because there is no DNA. CDR3 length: 14 amino acids. CDR3 region: CASGGLAEIGELFF.

The chain couples TRBV30 to TRBJ2-2. This CDR3 contains 12 residues. Per the germline V gene, CDR1 is GTSNPN and CDR2 is SVGIG (reference sequence). The CDR3 reads CAWTRDTGELFF. Complete variable domain (other parts from reference TRBV30 and TRBJ2-2): SQTIHQWPATLVQPVGSPLSLECTVEGTSNPNLYWYRQAAGRGLQLLFYSVGIGQISSEVPQNLSASRPQDRQFILSSKKLLLSDSGFYLCAWTRDTGELFFGEGSRLTVL.

The rearrangement links TRBV3-1 to TRBJ1-1. This CDR3 region has 16 residues. The germline CDR1 and CDR2 sequences are LGHDT and YNNKEL (reference sequence). CDR3 loop: CASSWGRGRTHTEAFF.

The rearrangement uses TRBV12-3 or TRBV12-4 and TRBJ2-1; TCRdb lists TRBD2, though no DNA is available to test this call. CDR3 length equals 15 residues. CDR3 residues: CASSKLAGVFDEQFF.

The chain couples TRBV25-1 to TRBJ1-5; the D call of TRBD1 rests on TCRdb alone, since no DNA is present to check it. The V gene's germline CDR1 is MGHDK and CDR2 SYGVNS. This CDR3 has 14 amino acids. This CDR3 reads CASSELGDNQPQHF.

J is TRBJ1-1 and V is TRBV20-1; TCRdb outputs TRBD1, but without DNA this stays unchecked. CDR3 length equals 14 residues. CDR1 is DFQATT, CDR2 SNEGSKA, per germline (reference sequence). The CDR3 sequence: CSARPAQNSRGAFF.

V gene TRBV15 combines with J gene TRBJ2-1; the TCRdb D gene call, TRBD2, has no DNA to confirm it. CDR3 length equals 16 residues. Germline lookup yields CDR1 LNHNV and CDR2 YYDKDF (reference sequence). CDR3: CATSRDRASPGHEQFF.

This chain links TRBV7-9 with TRBJ2-1; absent DNA, TCRdb's TRBD2 call cannot be checked. The CDR3 loop spans 15 amino acids. Germline V gene lookup returns CDR1 SEHNR and CDR2 FQNEAQ (reference sequence). The CDR3 reads CASSPSAGIWDEQFF. Together with reference TRBV7-9 and TRBJ2-1, the CDR3 gives the full variable domain: DTGVSQNPRHKITKRGQNVTFRCDPISEHNRLYWYRQTLGQGPEFLTYFQNEAQLEKSRLLSDRFSAERPKGSFSTLEIQRTEQGDSAMYLCASSPSAGIWDEQFFGPGTRLTVL.

This chain joins TRBV7-9 and TRBJ2-5; TCRdb's D gene call, TRBD2, goes unchecked for lack of DNA. Germline CDR1 SEHNR, CDR2 FQNEAQ (reference sequence). This CDR3 spans 14 amino acids. The CDR3 sequence is CASRRMGGGETQYF.

The gene calls are TRBV5-1 and TRBJ2-1; TCRdb designates TRBD2, a call that cannot be tested without DNA. CDR1 is SGHRS, CDR2 YFSETQ, per germline. The CDR3 length is 16 residues. The CDR3 loop reads CASSTGEGGNYNEQFF.

V gene TRBV5-5 combines with J gene TRBJ1-5; TCRdb lists TRBD1, though no DNA is available to test this call. This CDR3 comprises 16 residues. Germline lookup yields CDR1 SGHKS and CDR2 YYEKEE (reference sequence). Here the CDR3 reads CASSLAVRGSNQPQHF.

The chain carries TRBV29-1 and TRBJ2-2; the D call of TRBD1 rests on TCRdb alone, since no DNA is present to check it. Per germline, CDR1 SQVTM and CDR2 ANQGSEA. The length of the CDR3 is 13 residues. CDR3 amino acids: CSVDRHTTGELFF.

The J gene is TRBJ2-2, the V gene TRBV4-1; TCRdb's D gene call, TRBD2, goes unchecked for lack of DNA. This CDR3 spans 15 amino acids. Germline values: CDR1 MGHRA, CDR2 YSYEKL. CDR3 residues: CASSDREGRTGELFF.

V is TRBV5-6 and J is TRBJ2-2; without DNA, the TCRdb call of TRBD2 cannot be checked. The length of the CDR3 is 14 residues. The germline V gene encodes CDR1 SGHDT and CDR2 YYEEEE. The chain's CDR3 is CASSLGGTAGELFF.

The rearrangement links TRBV24-1 to TRBJ2-2; TCRdb designates TRBD2, a call that cannot be tested without DNA. The CDR3 is 16 amino acids. CDR1 and CDR2 (germline): KGHDR, SFDVKD. The CDR3 loop reads CATSRTPGALTGELFF.

This chain links TRBV6-2 or TRBV6-3 with TRBJ2-1; there is no DNA to check the TCRdb D call of TRBD2. Germline-derived CDR1 and CDR2 are MNHEY and SVGEGT. The CDR3 consists of 15 residues. The CDR3 spells CASSSGLAGGPWQFF.

The chain recombines TRBV5-1 with TRBJ2-4; TCRdb gives TRBD2 as the D gene, but with no DNA this cannot be confirmed. There are 14 residues in the CDR3. The germline gives CDR1 SGHRS, CDR2 YFSETQ. The CDR3 loop reads CASSKNLAIDIQYF.

The chain employs TRBV5-8 and TRBJ1-1. Germline V lookup: CDR1 SGHTS, CDR2 YDEGEE. This CDR3 is built from 15 residues. CDR3: CASSSEVWGGTEAFF.

The chain links TRBV24-1 to TRBJ2-1; TCRdb returns TRBD2, unconfirmable since there is no DNA. The CDR3 spans 15 residues. CDR1 and CDR2 from the germline V gene are KGHDR and SFDVKD. The CDR3 region is CATSDSGLARNEQFF.

The V and J genes are TRBV20-1 and TRBJ2-3; checking the TCRdb D call of TRBD1 is not possible without DNA. The CDR3 covers 17 residues. CDR1 DFQATT and CDR2 SNEGSKA come from the germline V gene (reference sequence). The CDR3: CSARVYKGVINTDTQYF.

The chain recombines TRBV29-1 with TRBJ2-1; as DNA is missing, the TRBD2 call by TCRdb cannot be tested. Germline assignment: CDR1 SQVTM and CDR2 ANQGSEA. This CDR3 spans 14 amino acids. CDR3 sequence reads: CSVLSGSIHNEQFF.